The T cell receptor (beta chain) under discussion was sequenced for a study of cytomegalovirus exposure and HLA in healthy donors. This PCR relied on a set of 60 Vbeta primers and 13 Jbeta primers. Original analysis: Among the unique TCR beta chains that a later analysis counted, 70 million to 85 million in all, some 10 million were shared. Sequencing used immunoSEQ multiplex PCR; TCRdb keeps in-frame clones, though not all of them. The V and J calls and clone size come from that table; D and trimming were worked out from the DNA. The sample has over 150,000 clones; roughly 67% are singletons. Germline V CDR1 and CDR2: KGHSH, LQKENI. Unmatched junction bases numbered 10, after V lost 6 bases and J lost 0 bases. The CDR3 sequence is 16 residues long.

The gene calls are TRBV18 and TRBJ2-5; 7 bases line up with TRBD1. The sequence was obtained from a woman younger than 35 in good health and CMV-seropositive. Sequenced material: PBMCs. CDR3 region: CASSLRTGENQETQYF. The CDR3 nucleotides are TGTGCCAGCTCCCTCCGGACAGGAGAAAACCAAGAGACCCAGTACTTC.